These T cell receptor beta chains were read from a single sample in a study of blood T cell repertoires in COVID-19. This table comes from immunoSEQ multiplex PCR, and its TCRdb copy is limited to in-frame clones, with some not included. The sample yields under 200,000 clones, around four fifths seen once. The sample taken for sequencing was peripheral blood. All receptors derive from a man aged 65 to 85 who had recovered from COVID-19. Each CDR3 is given with its conserved first and last residue. A D gene is named only where the DNA matches it firmly. Only part of the rows carry a size: once, few, many, or a class if the clone is expanded.

j_call clone_size d_call v_call cdr3_nt cdr3_aa
TRBJ2-7 . TRBD1 TRBV7-2 TGTGCCAGCAGCTTCGGGACAGGGGCTTACGAGCAGTACTTC CASSFGTGAYEQYF
TRBJ1-6 . . TRBV5-6 TGTGCCAGCAGCTTACAAAATAATTCACCCCTCCACTTT CASSLQNNSPLHF
TRBJ2-3 once . TRBV5-1 TGCGCCAGCAGCCGGACAGACAGGACAGATACGCAGTATTTT CASSRTDRTDTQYF
TRBJ2-5 . TRBD2 TRBV7-2 TGTGCCAGCAGCCTTGGGACTAGAGAGACCCAGTACTTC CASSLGTRETQYF
TRBJ2-7 . . TRBV28 TGTGCCAGCCGGGGGACGCGGGACGAGCAGTACTTC CASRGTRDEQYF
TRBJ2-7 many TRBD2 TRBV7-2 TGTGCCAGCAGCTTAACTAGCGGGAGAGGGTCCTACGAGCAGTACTTC CASSLTSGRGSYEQYF
TRBJ2-7 once TRBD1 TRBV30 TGTGCCTGGAGCGCTACCCGGACAGGAATCTACGAGCAGTACTTC CAWSATRTGIYEQYF
TRBJ1-1 many . TRBV25-1 TGTGCCAGCACCCTTGAGGGGGTAGGGACTGAAGCTTTCTTT CASTLEGVGTEAFF
TRBJ2-7 . TRBD1 TRBV7-8 TGTGCCAGCAGCTTAGCGGATCGACAGGGCTACGAGCAGTACTTC CASSLADRQGYEQYF
TRBJ2-1 . . TRBV25-1 TGTGCCAGCAGCCCCAACTGGTCCTACAATGAGCAGTTCTTC CASSPNWSYNEQFF
TRBJ1-3 . . TRBV30 TGTGCCTGGAGACCGGTTGGAAACACCATATATTTT CAWRPVGNTIYF
TRBJ1-4 . . TRBV12-5 TGTGCTAGTGGCCGGGGGGGTTTAGCTAATGAAAAACTGTTTTTT CASGRGGLANEKLFF
TRBJ2-7 . TRBD2 TRBV5-4 TGTGCCAGCGGACTAGCGGGAGGAACATACGAGCAGTACTTC CASGLAGGTYEQYF
TRBJ1-5 . . TRBV7-9 TGTGCCAGCAGCTCAACAGGGCTTCAGCCCCAGCATTTT CASSSTGLQPQHF
TRBJ2-1 . TRBD2 TRBV7-8 TGTGCCAGCAGCTTGCGTAGCGGGAGTTGGAATGAGCAGTTCTTC CASSLRSGSWNEQFF
TRBJ2-2 . TRBD2 TRBV30 TGTGCCTGGAGTCTGCGGGAGCAGGGCGGGGAGCTGTTTTTT CAWSLREQGGELFF
TRBJ1-2 . . TRBV19 TGTGCCAGTACCTCAGGGAAATACTATGGCTACACCTTC CASTSGKYYGYTF
TRBJ2-1 once TRBD1 TRBV16 TGTGCCAGCAGCCAATCGGGCGGGACAGGGATTTACAATGAGCAGTTCTTC CASSQSGGTGIYNEQFF
TRBJ1-2 . TRBD1 TRBV3-1/TRBV3-2 TGTGCCAGCAGCTTAGGGACAGACCTAATCTATGGCTACACCTTC CASSLGTDLIYGYTF
TRBJ2-5 . . TRBV9 TGTGCCAGCAGCGTAGACCCAGGGGACGGGGAGACCCAGTACTTC CASSVDPGDGETQYF
TRBJ1-2 few . TRBV6-2/TRBV6-3 TGTGCCAGCAGTTACTCCTTCCGGGGGGATTATGGCTACACCTTC CASSYSFRGDYGYTF
TRBJ2-7 . TRBD1 TRBV28 TGTGCCAGCAGCCGACAGGGGCACTCCTACGAGCAGTACTTC CASSRQGHSYEQYF
TRBJ2-5 . . TRBV7-9 TGTGCCAGCAGCTTAATGTGGACAGCGCAAGAGACCCAGTACTTC CASSLMWTAQETQYF
TRBJ2-5 . . TRBV18 TGTGCCAGCTCACCCGACTTACAAGAGACCCAGTACTTC CASSPDLQETQYF
TRBJ2-7 . . TRBV12-3/TRBV12-4 TGTGCCAGCAGTTCCACCGGGAGCGAGCAGTACTTC CASSSTGSEQYF
TRBJ2-1 once . TRBV7-2 TGTGCCAGCAGCTTAGTGGAGGGAGTGGGTAATGAGCAGTTCTTC CASSLVEGVGNEQFF
TRBJ1-2 . . TRBV10-2 TGCGCCAGCATGAGAGCGGGCAGTAACTATGGCTACACCTTC CASMRAGSNYGYTF
TRBJ2-7 . . TRBV7-2 TGTGCCAGCAGCTTAGTGGTGGGCCAGTTAAGCTCCTACGAGCAGTACTTC CASSLVVGQLSSYEQYF
TRBJ2-5 . TRBD1 TRBV27 TGTGCCAGCAGTTTATCTGGCAGGGGGCTACAAGAGACCCAGTACTTC CASSLSGRGLQETQYF
TRBJ2-4 . . TRBV15 TGTGCCACCAGCAGAGAGGCCCATGGGGAGGACATTCAGTACTTC CATSREAHGEDIQYF
TRBJ2-3 few . TRBV5-1 TGCGCCAGCAGCTTGGATGGGGCCACAGATACGCAGTATTTT CASSLDGATDTQYF
TRBJ2-7 . TRBD2 TRBV7-9 TGTGCCAGCAGCTTCCGACTAGCGGGAGGCTACGAGCAGTACTTC CASSFRLAGGYEQYF
TRBJ2-3 few . TRBV18 TGTGCCAGCTCACCGCAGACTACCACAGATACGCAGTATTTT CASSPQTTTDTQYF
TRBJ2-7 once . TRBV2 TGTGCCAGCAGACCTACCGGGACACCGACCTACGAGCAGTACTTC CASRPTGTPTYEQYF
TRBJ2-7 . TRBD1 TRBV11-2 TGTGCCAGCAGCCTTCTGGACAGGGTGAACGAGCAGTACTTC CASSLLDRVNEQYF
TRBJ2-7 many TRBD1 TRBV14 TGTGCCAGCAGCCAGGACAGGGATGGCGAGCAGTACTTC CASSQDRDGEQYF
TRBJ1-2 . . TRBV5-1 TGCGCCAGCAGCGGAAGCGACAGCGTCGGAGATGGCTACACCTTC CASSGSDSVGDGYTF
TRBJ2-2 . . TRBV2 TGTGCCAGCAGGGGGAGCAGCATAAACACCGGGGAGCTGTTTTTT CASRGSSINTGELFF
TRBJ2-1 . . TRBV23-1 TGCGCCAGCAGTCACGGATCGCGCAGGGATATCAGCACGTACGGCAATGAGCAGTTCTTC CASSHGSRRDISTYGNEQFF
TRBJ2-6 . . TRBV2 TGTGCCAGCAGTGATTCAGGGGCCGGGGCCAACGTCCTGACTTTC CASSDSGAGANVLTF
TRBJ2-3 . TRBD1 TRBV18 TGTGCCAGCTCACCACTCGGGACAGGGGTCACAGATACGCAGTATTTT CASSPLGTGVTDTQYF
TRBJ2-1 . TRBD2 TRBV25-1 TGTGCCAGCAGTCGACTAGCGGGAGTAGTCGATGAGCAGTTCTTC CASSRLAGVVDEQFF
TRBJ2-7 . . TRBV3-1/TRBV3-2 TGTGCCAGCAGCCAAGGGACTATCACCTACGAGCAGTACTTC CASSQGTITYEQYF
TRBJ1-2 once . TRBV19 TGTGCCAGTAGAATGGACCGGGGAACCTATGGCTACACCTTC CASRMDRGTYGYTF
TRBJ2-1 . TRBD2 TRBV2 TGTGCCAGCAGTGAAACAGGTCTAGCGGTAAGCTCCTACAATGAGCAGTTCTTC CASSETGLAVSSYNEQFF
TRBJ1-2 . TRBD1 TRBV3-1/TRBV3-2 TGTGCCAGCAGCCAAGAAGGGACAGGGCCCGCGGGCTACACCTTC CASSQEGTGPAGYTF
TRBJ2-3 . . TRBV18 TGTGCCAGCTCACCTAGCGGAGATACGCAGTATTTT CASSPSGDTQYF
TRBJ2-5 . TRBD2 TRBV3-1/TRBV3-2 TGTGCCAGCAGCCGCCGACTAGCGCTAGAGCGGGGGGAGACCCAGTACTTC CASSRRLALERGETQYF
TRBJ2-2 . TRBD2 TRBV4-3 TGCGCCAGCAGCCAGGCCGGACTAGCGGGAGGGCTGTTTTTT CASSQAGLAGGLFF
TRBJ2-5 . TRBD2 TRBV18 TGTGCCAGCTCACCAAGGACTAGCGGGCAAGAGACCCAGTACTTC CASSPRTSGQETQYF
TRBJ2-1 once TRBD1 TRBV7-9 TGTGCCAGCAGCCGCATCTCGGACAGGGGGCGCGAGAATGAGCAGTTCTTC CASSRISDRGRENEQFF
TRBJ2-2 . . TRBV2 TGTGCCAGCAGTTACACCGGGATGGGGGGCGGGGAGCTGTTTTTT CASSYTGMGGGELFF
TRBJ2-7 . TRBD1 TRBV5-1 TGCGCCAGCAGCTTGGCCGGACAGGGGATCCACGAGCAGTACTTC CASSLAGQGIHEQYF
TRBJ2-5 . . TRBV5-1 TGCGCCAGCACATTGTTCAGGGAAGAGACCCAGTACTTC CASTLFREETQYF
TRBJ2-1 . . TRBV5-1 TGCGCCAGCAGCTTTCCAGGTTCGGACAATGAGCAGTTCTTC CASSFPGSDNEQFF
TRBJ2-1 . . TRBV7-8 TGTGCCAGCAGCTTAGACCGGGACTCAACGTACAATGAGCAGTTCTTC CASSLDRDSTYNEQFF
TRBJ2-5 . TRBD1 TRBV5-1 TGCGCCAGCAGCATACCTCAGGGGGCTAGAGAGACCCAGTACTTC CASSIPQGARETQYF
TRBJ1-5 . TRBD1 TRBV18 TGTGCCAGCTCACCAGGGACAGGCAATCAGCCCCAGCATTTT CASSPGTGNQPQHF